A single sample gave rise to the 3 T cell receptor beta chains below, sequenced in a study of cytotoxic CD8 clonotypes in ibrutinib-treated CLL. Profiling relied on immunoSEQ multiplex PCR, and the TCRdb table lists in-frame clones only, not all of them. The sample shows some 290,000 clones, 80% of them seen only once. The sample was PBMCs, taken before ibrutinib treatment. Receptors originate from a human donor with chronic lymphocytic leukemia.

This clone was seen repeatedly, ten times or more. CDR3: CSARQPQHF. CDR3 nucleotides: TGCAGTGCGCGTCAGCCCCAGCATTTT. The chain uses TRBV20-1 and TRBJ1-5; D call uncertain. V lost 6 bases and J 6 bases, leaving 3 bases between the germline ends. Germline CDR1 reads DFQATT; CDR2 reads SNEGSKA (reference sequence). The CDR3 length is 9 residues.

This sequence joins TRBV4-2 and TRBJ1-1, with a weak D call TRBD1 (6 bases). The ends were cut back, 0 bases at V and 3 bases at J, with 11 bases in the middle. This CDR3 has 15 residues. Germline V gene data show CDR1 as LGHNA and CDR2 as YNFKEQ. The CDR3 is CASSQDWGADTEAFF. The CDR3 DNA sequence: TGTGCCAGCAGCCAAGATTGGGGGGCGGACACTGAAGCTTTCTTT.

The CDR3 protein is CASSLGGSAYGYTF. In DNA form, the CDR3 reads TGTGCCAGCAGCTTAGGTGGCAGCGCATATGGCTACACCTTC. The genes are TRBV7-9 and TRBJ1-2; no clear D. This CDR3 region has 14 residues. The germline V gene has CDR1 SEHNR and CDR2 FQNEAQ (reference sequence). V lost 1 base to trimming and J lost 5 bases, with 11 bases between them.